This is a list of T cell receptor beta chains from one sample in a study of T cell responses to AZD1222 COVID-19 vaccine. The assay was immunoSEQ multiplex PCR, and TCRdb's table has in-frame clones only and misses some. The table includes about 120,000 clones, roughly 89% detected once. Material: peripheral blood, obtained on day 0 of AZD1222 vaccination. The receptors stem from an adult in good health. The CDR3 runs from the conserved cysteine through the conserved F or W. Each record gives: CDR3 protein, CDR3 DNA, D gene, J gene, V gene, clone size. The D gene is left open where the match is weak. Clone size is given for some rows only: seen once, a few or many times, or a class if the clone is expanded.

cdr3_aa: CASSTQDRDKNIQYF
cdr3_nt: TGTGCCAGTAGTACACAGGACAGGGACAAAAACATTCAGTACTTC
d_call: TRBD1
j_call: TRBJ2-4
v_call: TRBV19
clone_size: -

cdr3_aa: CASLNHQRHNSPLHF
cdr3_nt: TGCGCCAGCCTAAATCACCAGAGACATAATTCACCCCTCCACTTT
d_call: -
j_call: TRBJ1-6
v_call: TRBV5-1
clone_size: -

cdr3_aa: CASSDSVLSTDTQYF
cdr3_nt: TGTGCCAGCAGTGATAGCGTCCTGAGCACAGATACGCAGTATTTT
d_call: -
j_call: TRBJ2-3
v_call: TRBV2
clone_size: -

cdr3_aa: CASTVAGTSEQYF
cdr3_nt: TGTGCCAGCACGGTGGCAGGTACTTCCGAGCAGTACTTC
d_call: -
j_call: TRBJ2-7
v_call: TRBV6-5
clone_size: -

cdr3_aa: CASSHAWDSSYEQYF
cdr3_nt: TGTGCCAGCAGCCACGCCTGGGACAGTTCCTACGAGCAGTACTTC
d_call: TRBD1
j_call: TRBJ2-7
v_call: TRBV3-1/TRBV3-2
clone_size: -

cdr3_aa: CASSLGAGKPPQHF
cdr3_nt: TGTGCCAGCAGCTTGGGGGCAGGGAAACCGCCCCAGCATTTT
d_call: -
j_call: TRBJ1-5
v_call: TRBV5-8
clone_size: few

cdr3_aa: CASSPTGAGGDNEQFF
cdr3_nt: TGCGCCAGCAGCCCCACGGGGGCGGGAGGCGACAATGAGCAGTTCTTC
d_call: TRBD2
j_call: TRBJ2-1
v_call: TRBV5-1
clone_size: few

cdr3_aa: CSEGGDTVGLEQYF
cdr3_nt: TGTTCGGAAGGAGGGGACACGGTGGGCCTCGAGCAGTACTTC
d_call: -
j_call: TRBJ2-7
v_call: TRBV21-1
clone_size: -

cdr3_aa: CASSQESRPYSNQPQHF
cdr3_nt: TGTGCCAGCAGCCAGGAGTCCAGACCCTATAGCAATCAGCCCCAGCATTTT
d_call: -
j_call: TRBJ1-5
v_call: TRBV21-1
clone_size: -

cdr3_aa: CASSPGPGNSPLHF
cdr3_nt: TGTGCCAGCAGCCCAGGTCCGGGGAATTCACCCCTCCACTTT
d_call: -
j_call: TRBJ1-6
v_call: TRBV7-9
clone_size: -

cdr3_aa: CASSLGEFTEAFF
cdr3_nt: TGCGCCAGCAGCTTGGGCGAGTTCACTGAAGCTTTCTTT
d_call: -
j_call: TRBJ1-1
v_call: TRBV5-1
clone_size: -

cdr3_aa: CASSLDYGYTF
cdr3_nt: TGTGCCAGCAGCTTGGACTATGGCTACACCTTC
d_call: -
j_call: TRBJ1-2
v_call: TRBV5-5
clone_size: -

cdr3_aa: CANPLYRARQYYSPLHF
cdr3_nt: TGTGCCAACCCCTTATACAGGGCCCGCCAATACTATTCACCCCTCCACTTT
d_call: -
j_call: TRBJ1-6
v_call: TRBV9
clone_size: -

cdr3_aa: CASSQGLAGRRETQYF
cdr3_nt: TGCGCCAGCAGCCAAGGACTAGCGGGAAGACGAGAGACCCAGTACTTC
d_call: TRBD2
j_call: TRBJ2-5
v_call: TRBV4-1
clone_size: -

cdr3_aa: CASSLLNEQYF
cdr3_nt: TGTGCCAGCAGCTTGCTCAATGAGCAGTACTTC
d_call: -
j_call: TRBJ2-7
v_call: TRBV5-6
clone_size: -

cdr3_aa: CASSLITGGESQHF
cdr3_nt: TGTGCCAGCAGTTTAATAACAGGGGGCGAATCCCAGCATTTT
d_call: TRBD1
j_call: TRBJ1-5
v_call: TRBV2
clone_size: -

cdr3_aa: CASGGNSPLHF
cdr3_nt: TGTGCCTCAGGCGGGAATTCACCCCTCCACTTT
d_call: -
j_call: TRBJ1-6
v_call: TRBV2
clone_size: -

cdr3_aa: CASSLRSRGGTDTQYF
cdr3_nt: TGTGCCAGCAGCTTAAGGTCCCGGGGTGGCACAGATACGCAGTATTTT
d_call: -
j_call: TRBJ2-3
v_call: TRBV11-1
clone_size: -

cdr3_aa: CASSLTFGNTIYF
cdr3_nt: TGTGCCAGCAGTTTAACCTTCGGAAACACCATATATTTT
d_call: -
j_call: TRBJ1-3
v_call: TRBV12-3/TRBV12-4
clone_size: -

cdr3_aa: CASSLTFSGVSTDTQYF
cdr3_nt: TGTGCCAGCAGCTTAACGTTTAGCGGAGTAAGCACAGATACGCAGTATTTT
d_call: -
j_call: TRBJ2-3
v_call: TRBV7-3
clone_size: -

cdr3_aa: CASSPTPPFLPWTSGSYNEQFF
cdr3_nt: TGTGCCAGCAGTCCCACTCCACCCTTCCTACCCTGGACTAGCGGCTCCTACAATGAGCAGTTCTTC
d_call: TRBD2
j_call: TRBJ2-1
v_call: TRBV6-6
clone_size: -

cdr3_aa: CASSVSGNTIYF
cdr3_nt: TGTGCCAGCAGCGTCTCTGGAAACACCATATATTTT
d_call: -
j_call: TRBJ1-3
v_call: TRBV9
clone_size: -

cdr3_aa: CAISETGQGGVFF
cdr3_nt: TGTGCCATCAGTGAGACTGGACAGGGGGGTGTTTTCTTT
d_call: TRBD1
j_call: TRBJ1-1
v_call: TRBV10-3
clone_size: -

cdr3_aa: CASSLGLYGYTF
cdr3_nt: TGTGCCAGCAGTTTGGGTCTCTATGGCTACACCTTC
d_call: -
j_call: TRBJ1-2
v_call: TRBV28
clone_size: -

cdr3_aa: CASSRRVGPGNTIYF
cdr3_nt: TGTGCCAGCAGCCGGAGGGTGGGTCCTGGAAACACCATATATTTT
d_call: -
j_call: TRBJ1-3
v_call: TRBV7-2
clone_size: -

cdr3_aa: CASSVDPDTQYF
cdr3_nt: TGTGCCAGCAGCGTAGACCCCGATACGCAGTATTTT
d_call: -
j_call: TRBJ2-3
v_call: TRBV9
clone_size: once

cdr3_aa: CASRIIGPTDTQYF
cdr3_nt: TGTGCCAGCAGAATAATAGGGCCTACAGATACGCAGTATTTT
d_call: -
j_call: TRBJ2-3
v_call: TRBV21-1
clone_size: -

cdr3_aa: CASSLRAGGNTGELFF
cdr3_nt: TGTGCCAGCAGCTTACGAGCGGGGGGGAACACCGGGGAGCTGTTTTTT
d_call: TRBD2
j_call: TRBJ2-2
v_call: TRBV11-2
clone_size: -

cdr3_aa: CSVEEEGPGTDTQYF
cdr3_nt: TGCAGCGTTGAAGAGGAGGGGCCGGGCACAGATACGCAGTATTTT
d_call: -
j_call: TRBJ2-3
v_call: TRBV29-1
clone_size: -

cdr3_aa: CASSIRGQDGYTF
cdr3_nt: TGTGCCAGTAGTATACGGGGACAGGATGGCTACACCTTC
d_call: TRBD1
j_call: TRBJ1-2
v_call: TRBV19
clone_size: -

cdr3_aa: CAWSVGHANTGELFF
cdr3_nt: TGTGCCTGGAGTGTAGGGCACGCGAACACCGGGGAGCTGTTTTTT
d_call: -
j_call: TRBJ2-2
v_call: TRBV30
clone_size: -

cdr3_aa: CASSFSYNEQFF
cdr3_nt: TGTGCCAGCAGCTTCTCCTACAATGAGCAGTTCTTC
d_call: -
j_call: TRBJ2-1
v_call: TRBV14
clone_size: -

cdr3_aa: CSALKLNTIYF
cdr3_nt: TGCAGTGCCCTGAAACTAAACACCATATATTTT
d_call: -
j_call: TRBJ1-3
v_call: TRBV20-1
clone_size: -

cdr3_aa: CASSTTGLAGAAGELFF
cdr3_nt: TGTGCCAGTAGTACCACGGGACTAGCGGGAGCGGCCGGGGAGCTGTTTTTT
d_call: TRBD2
j_call: TRBJ2-2
v_call: TRBV19
clone_size: -

cdr3_aa: CASSLTRLGDGLHF
cdr3_nt: TGCGCCAGCAGCTTGACGCGGCTCGGGGACGGCCTCCACTTT
d_call: -
j_call: TRBJ1-6
v_call: TRBV5-1
clone_size: -

cdr3_aa: CASSPPDRGNSPLHF
cdr3_nt: TGTGCCAGCAGCCCTCCGGACAGGGGAAATTCACCCCTCCACTTT
d_call: TRBD1
j_call: TRBJ1-6
v_call: TRBV7-8
clone_size: once

cdr3_aa: CASSPQGAGTEAFF
cdr3_nt: TGTGCCAGCAGCCCGCAGGGGGCTGGCACTGAAGCTTTCTTT
d_call: TRBD1
j_call: TRBJ1-1
v_call: TRBV7-3
clone_size: -

cdr3_aa: CASSPGQGLGINYGYTF
cdr3_nt: TGTGCCAGCAGCCCGGGACAGGGGTTGGGGATAAACTATGGCTACACCTTC
d_call: TRBD1
j_call: TRBJ1-2
v_call: TRBV5-4
clone_size: -

cdr3_aa: CASSPTQGYNYGYTF
cdr3_nt: TGTGCCAGCTCACCCACGCAGGGCTATAACTATGGCTACACCTTC
d_call: -
j_call: TRBJ1-2
v_call: TRBV18
clone_size: -

cdr3_aa: CATSVRGLAGDYEQYF
cdr3_nt: TGTGCCACCAGCGTCCGCGGACTAGCGGGAGACTACGAGCAGTACTTC
d_call: TRBD2
j_call: TRBJ2-7
v_call: TRBV15
clone_size: many

cdr3_aa: CASSYILGGYTF
cdr3_nt: TGTGCCAGCAGTTATATCTTGGGTGGCTACACCTTC
d_call: -
j_call: TRBJ1-2
v_call: TRBV6-2/TRBV6-3
clone_size: -

cdr3_aa: CASSHPGTRRFEQYF
cdr3_nt: TGTGCCAGTAGTCATCCGGGGACTAGAAGGTTCGAGCAGTACTTC
d_call: TRBD2
j_call: TRBJ2-7
v_call: TRBV19
clone_size: -

cdr3_aa: CASSLRGQETQYF
cdr3_nt: TGTGCCAGCAGTTTAAGGGGACAAGAGACCCAGTACTTC
d_call: -
j_call: TRBJ2-5
v_call: TRBV12-3/TRBV12-4
clone_size: -

cdr3_aa: CASSLLGQGAQTEAFF
cdr3_nt: TGTGCCAGCAGCTTACTCGGGCAGGGGGCGCAGACTGAAGCTTTCTTT
d_call: TRBD1
j_call: TRBJ1-1
v_call: TRBV5-4
clone_size: -

cdr3_aa: CATSDAAMGGRTDTQYF
cdr3_nt: TGTGCCACCAGTGATGCCGCAATGGGCGGGAGGACAGATACGCAGTATTTT
d_call: TRBD2
j_call: TRBJ2-3
v_call: TRBV24-1
clone_size: -

cdr3_aa: CSVVRDGGYGYTF
cdr3_nt: TGCAGCGTTGTCAGGGACGGTGGCTATGGCTACACCTTC
d_call: -
j_call: TRBJ1-2
v_call: TRBV29-1
clone_size: -

cdr3_aa: CASSLGSQREQYF
cdr3_nt: TGTGCCAGCAGCTTAGGTTCCCAGCGGGAGCAGTACTTC
d_call: -
j_call: TRBJ2-7
v_call: TRBV7-2
clone_size: -

cdr3_aa: CASSLDSGVPFPSPRNTQYF
cdr3_nt: TGCGCCAGCAGCTTGGATTCAGGGGTACCCTTTCCCTCGCCCCGCAATACGCAGTATTTT
d_call: -
j_call: TRBJ2-3
v_call: TRBV5-1
clone_size: -

cdr3_aa: CAWSVKGAGGYTF
cdr3_nt: TGTGCCTGGAGTGTCAAGGGGGCAGGGGGCTACACCTTC
d_call: TRBD1
j_call: TRBJ1-2
v_call: TRBV30
clone_size: -

cdr3_aa: CASSRALNTEAFF
cdr3_nt: TGTGCCAGCAGCCGCGCCTTAAACACTGAAGCTTTCTTT
d_call: -
j_call: TRBJ1-1
v_call: TRBV14
clone_size: -

cdr3_aa: CSVGGDRGSNQPQHF
cdr3_nt: TGCAGCGTTGGGGGGGACAGGGGTAGCAATCAGCCCCAGCATTTT
d_call: TRBD1
j_call: TRBJ1-5
v_call: TRBV29-1
clone_size: -

cdr3_aa: CASSGDRGTTYEQYF
cdr3_nt: TGTGCCAGCTCAGGGGACAGGGGGACCACCTACGAGCAGTACTTC
d_call: TRBD1
j_call: TRBJ2-7
v_call: TRBV18
clone_size: few

cdr3_aa: CASSVGVPGSIYEQYF
cdr3_nt: TGTGCCAGTAGTGTAGGGGTCCCGGGCTCCATCTACGAGCAGTACTTC
d_call: -
j_call: TRBJ2-7
v_call: TRBV19
clone_size: -

cdr3_aa: CASSGGAKNIQYF
cdr3_nt: TGCGCCAGCAGCGGGGGGGCCAAAAACATTCAGTACTTC
d_call: TRBD2
j_call: TRBJ2-4
v_call: TRBV10-1
clone_size: -

cdr3_aa: CASSLQGAPGYGYTF
cdr3_nt: TGTGCCAGCTCATTACAGGGGGCGCCGGGCTATGGCTACACCTTC
d_call: TRBD1
j_call: TRBJ1-2
v_call: TRBV18
clone_size: -

cdr3_aa: CASSPPQGSNTEAFF
cdr3_nt: TGTGCCAGCTCACCACCGCAGGGGTCGAACACTGAAGCTTTCTTT
d_call: -
j_call: TRBJ1-1
v_call: TRBV18
clone_size: -

cdr3_aa: CASSWGASRTQYF
cdr3_nt: TGTGCCAGCAGCTGGGGGGCTAGCAGGACCCAGTACTTC
d_call: -
j_call: TRBJ2-5
v_call: TRBV7-2
clone_size: once

cdr3_aa: CASSPRARMYGYTF
cdr3_nt: TGTGCCAGCAGCCCACGAGCCAGGATGTATGGCTACACCTTC
d_call: -
j_call: TRBJ1-2
v_call: TRBV3-1/TRBV3-2
clone_size: -

cdr3_aa: CSKVGGRYNEQFF
cdr3_nt: TGCAGTAAGGTAGGCGGGAGATACAATGAGCAGTTCTTC
d_call: TRBD2
j_call: TRBJ2-1
v_call: TRBV29-1
clone_size: -

cdr3_aa: CASSAGTALDEQYF
cdr3_nt: TGTGCCAGCAGCGCCGGGACTGCCCTCGACGAGCAGTACTTC
d_call: -
j_call: TRBJ2-7
v_call: TRBV9
clone_size: -